This T cell receptor beta chain was obtained from a study of T cell clonality in common variable immunodeficiency. TCRdb's copy holds only in-frame clones and misses some; the assay was immunoSEQ multiplex PCR. Altogether some 40,000 clones were found in the sample, and no singletons occur. This clone was observed at least ten times. Antigen: not known. The read stops 3 residues short of the end of the CDR3; the missing end is completed from the germline J gene. Blood samples were heparinized, roughly 5 to 9 ml per donor. Findings and limits, study-wide: Fewer deletions and N-nucleotide insertions were reportedly seen in common variable immunodeficiency TCR beta sequences. T cell subpopulation sequencing would be needed to explain CVID clonality. Compared with controls, CVID subjects had fewer shared TCRbeta clones.

The CDR3 covers 13 residues. After removal of 5 bases from V and 5 bases from J, the junction contained 6 bases not matched to a gene. CDR1 and CDR2 from the germline V gene are LNHDA and SQIVND (reference sequence). Sample: peripheral blood mononuclear cells. This chain connects TRBV19 to TRBJ2-7; 7 bases agree with TRBD1. The clonotype was recovered from a person aged 18 to 70 in good health. The CDR3 loop is CASSSDRANEQYF. The sequenced part of the CDR3 DNA is TGTGCCAGTAGTTCCGACAGGGCCAACGAG.